This TCR beta chain was sequenced during a study of blood T cells in healthy people across ages. With respect to this clonotype: Its antigen remains unidentified.

Study-level results: Possibly, changes in expanded clonotypes were confounded because donor CMV status was unknown. Age showed a roughly linear inverse relationship with TCR beta diversity per million T cells.

Combining a sample-barcoded 5' primer with a J-beta primer mix, a second PCR ran for roughly 6 to 12 cycles. TCRdb re-called the 5' RACE reads with MiXCR, one entry per CDR3 protein. The sample has 1 million or so distinct CDR3 sequences, 40% to 50% seen once. This CDR3 is 13 amino acids long. V was trimmed by 0 bases and J by 3 bases, leaving 6 bases between them. The V gene is TRBV12-3 or TRBV12-4, the J gene TRBJ2-7, with D unclear. Source material: blood. The TCR was taken from a woman aged 60-70 years in good health. CDR3 protein: CASSLAGHYEQYF. CDR3 DNA sequence: TGTGCCAGCAGTTTAGCAGGTCACTACGAGCAGTACTTC.